This T cell receptor (beta chain) was identified during a study of CD8 T cells in ankylosing spondylitis (dated by TCRdb to 2015 to 2018). At the level of the whole study: T cell receptor beta repertoires were profiled in healthy donors and ankylosing spondylitis patients so that disease-linked TCR variants could be found. The whole study cohort included 95 to 130 healthy donors and around 25 ankylosing spondylitis patients. Peripheral blood was sampled, and synovial fluid was additionally collected from ankylosing spondylitis patients. Study-wide findings and limitations: Blood from ankylosing spondylitis patients appeared to be characterized by a TCR beta motif made up of several highly homologous amino acid variants. A CD8+ phenotype was shown by the disease-linked clones, which were found at relatively low frequencies in peripheral blood. Some of the motif variants had been reported before in the synovial fluid and blood of reactive arthritis patients, a finding that suggests common disease-initiation mechanisms. The disease-linked clones were reported as significantly enriched in matched synovial fluid samples from ankylosing spondylitis patients.

Sequencing was carried out with an Illumina HiSeq 2500. Quantitative 5'-RACE with molecular barcodes was used to prepare TCR beta libraries. The original methods were these. To identify disease-linked TCR variants, a new computational method was used, one built on a probabilistic model of VDJ rearrangement. TCRdb handled the public reads itself, with Q25 trimming in fastp and clone calling in MiXCR, and kept productive beta chains. Rows with a matching CDR3 protein are joined into one entry that keeps the most common DNA and genes. These V and J calls derive from TCRdb rather than the authors' analysis. The table for this sample lists about 140,000 distinct CDR3 sequences; about a third of them were counted only once. 6% of the sample goes to the ten largest clones. Turning to this clonotype: The target of this receptor is not known. The record has no base qualities; no much larger clone is one base away.

V and J are truncated by 4 bases and 4 bases respectively, leaving an intervening sequence of 11 bases. The germline V gene sets CDR1 to MNHNS and CDR2 to SASEGT. Including the terminal cysteine and phenylalanine, the CDR3 comprises 14 residues. Solely the CDR3 DNA is kept, with 42 bases framed from the first base. Synovial fluid samples and blood samples obtained from the same ankylosing spondylitis patients were matched. The source material was synovial fluid, either unsorted or a sorted T cell fraction (not recorded which). The sequence derives from a male donor with ankylosing spondylitis. This chain joins TRBV6-1 to TRBJ1-5, with the D gene uncertain. The CDR3 corresponds to CASSVGNSNQPQHF. The nucleotide sequence is TGTGCCAGCAGTGTTGGAAACTCTAATCAGCCCCAGCATTTT.